The clone carrying this T cell receptor (beta chain) was seen a handful of times. Its target is not known. The source of the sample is a study of PD-1 blockade in classical Hodgkin lymphoma. Study results and caveats: Complete responders' baseline diversity resembled that of newly diagnosed patients.

Repertoires were generated with immunoSEQ multiplex PCR, while TCRdb's copy carries only in-frame clones and drops some. The data contain about 18,000 clones, 75% of them singletons. The V gene's germline CDR1 is GTSNPN and CDR2 SVGIG (reference sequence). V lost 1 base and J 5 bases, leaving 4 bases between the germline ends. The CDR3 sequence is 11 residues long. Stated time point: cycle 4 day 1 (C4D1), after 6 weeks of nivolumab. Patients all relapsed after autologous stem cell transplantation, and there was variation in brentuximab vedotin exposure. Isolation of CD4+ T cells from thawed PBMCs was performed by magnetic negative selection.

The receptor comes from a human donor with classical Hodgkin lymphoma. The sequencing here drew on CD4+ T cells from blood, taken before the fourth cycle of nivolumab. V and J are TRBV30 and TRBJ2-3; D is unclear. The CDR3 region has the DNA TGTGCCTGGAGTGGGGGAGATACGCAGTATTTT. This translates into CAWSGGDTQYF.